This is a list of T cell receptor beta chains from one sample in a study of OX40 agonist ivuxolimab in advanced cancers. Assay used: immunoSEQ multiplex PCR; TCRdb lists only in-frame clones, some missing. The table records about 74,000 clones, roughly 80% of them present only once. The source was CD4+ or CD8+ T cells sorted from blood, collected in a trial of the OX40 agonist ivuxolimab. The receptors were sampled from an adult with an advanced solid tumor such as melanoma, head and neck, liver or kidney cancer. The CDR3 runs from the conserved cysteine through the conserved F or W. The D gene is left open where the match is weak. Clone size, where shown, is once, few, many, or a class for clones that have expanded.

CDR3aa: CASSNQVLSYNEQFF; CDR3nt: TGCGCCAGCAGTAATCAGGTCCTCTCCTACAATGAGCAGTTCTTC; abundance: .; v_gene: TRBV4-3; d_gene: .; j_gene: TRBJ2-1
CDR3aa: CASSGPRAEAFF; CDR3nt: TGTGCCAGCTCCGGCCCCAGGGCTGAAGCTTTCTTT; abundance: .; v_gene: TRBV18; d_gene: .; j_gene: TRBJ1-1
CDR3aa: CASSQDFRRGQAFF; CDR3nt: TGCGCCAGCAGCCAAGATTTTCGGAGGGGGCAAGCTTTCTTT; abundance: .; v_gene: TRBV4-3; d_gene: TRBD1; j_gene: TRBJ1-1
CDR3aa: CSVAPLGDITQYF; CDR3nt: TGCAGCGTTGCCCCTCTAGGGGATATTACGCAGTATTTT; abundance: .; v_gene: TRBV29-1; d_gene: .; j_gene: TRBJ2-3
CDR3aa: CASSSGDGVNTGELFF; CDR3nt: TGTGCCAGCAGTTCGGGGGACGGAGTGAACACCGGGGAGCTGTTTTTT; abundance: .; v_gene: TRBV28; d_gene: .; j_gene: TRBJ2-2
CDR3aa: CASRLSGSSYNEQFF; CDR3nt: TGTGCCAGTCGATTAAGTGGGAGCTCCTACAATGAGCAGTTCTTC; abundance: .; v_gene: TRBV28; d_gene: .; j_gene: TRBJ2-1
CDR3aa: CASSAGGQRGYTF; CDR3nt: TGCGCCAGCAGCGCCGGGGGGCAAAGAGGCTACACCTTC; abundance: .; v_gene: TRBV5-1; d_gene: .; j_gene: TRBJ1-2
CDR3aa: CASSVAGSSYNEQFF; CDR3nt: TGTGCCAGCAGTGTGGCGGGGTCTAGCTACAATGAGCAGTTCTTC; abundance: .; v_gene: TRBV2; d_gene: .; j_gene: TRBJ2-1
CDR3aa: CASSLQANYGYTF; CDR3nt: TGTGCCAGCAGTTTACAGGCTAACTATGGCTACACCTTC; abundance: .; v_gene: TRBV6-6; d_gene: .; j_gene: TRBJ1-2
CDR3aa: CASRNRGLGYNEQFF; CDR3nt: TGTGCCAGCAGGAACAGGGGTTTGGGCTACAATGAGCAGTTCTTC; abundance: once; v_gene: TRBV6-5; d_gene: TRBD1; j_gene: TRBJ2-1
CDR3aa: CASSLYESGNTIYF; CDR3nt: TGTGCCAGCTCACTTTATGAGTCTGGAAACACCATATATTTT; abundance: .; v_gene: TRBV18; d_gene: .; j_gene: TRBJ1-3
CDR3aa: CASSRETSGSGVEQFF; CDR3nt: TGTGCCAGCAGCCGAGAAACAAGCGGGAGTGGGGTCGAGCAGTTCTTC; abundance: .; v_gene: TRBV7-9; d_gene: TRBD2; j_gene: TRBJ2-1
CDR3aa: CASSKTSSYEQYF; CDR3nt: TGTGCCAGCTCAAAGACAAGTTCCTACGAGCAGTACTTC; abundance: once; v_gene: TRBV27; d_gene: .; j_gene: TRBJ2-7
CDR3aa: CASPRARGGDEQYF; CDR3nt: TGCGCCAGCCCCCGGGCCAGGGGAGGGGACGAGCAGTACTTC; abundance: .; v_gene: TRBV5-1; d_gene: .; j_gene: TRBJ2-7
CDR3aa: CASSSTGQGVLGETQYF; CDR3nt: TGTGCCAGCAGTTCTACGGGACAGGGCGTGTTGGGAGAGACCCAGTACTTC; abundance: .; v_gene: TRBV11-2; d_gene: TRBD1; j_gene: TRBJ2-5
CDR3aa: CASSLDPGQLYEQYF; CDR3nt: TGTGCCAGCAGCTTAGATCCAGGACAGCTCTACGAGCAGTACTTC; abundance: few; v_gene: TRBV7-2; d_gene: .; j_gene: TRBJ2-7
CDR3aa: CASNGRVNTEAFF; CDR3nt: TGTGCCAGCAATGGCAGGGTGAACACTGAAGCTTTCTTT; abundance: .; v_gene: TRBV2; d_gene: .; j_gene: TRBJ1-1
CDR3aa: CATSILGGRTEAFF; CDR3nt: TGTGCCACCAGCATATTAGGGGGGAGGACTGAAGCTTTCTTT; abundance: .; v_gene: TRBV15; d_gene: .; j_gene: TRBJ1-1
CDR3aa: CAISETSGSRDEQFF; CDR3nt: TGTGCCATCAGTGAGACTAGCGGGAGTAGGGATGAGCAGTTCTTC; abundance: .; v_gene: TRBV10-3; d_gene: TRBD2; j_gene: TRBJ2-1
CDR3aa: CASSSKTGYSEQFF; CDR3nt: TGTGCCAGCAGCTCAAAAACGGGGTACAGTGAGCAGTTCTTC; abundance: .; v_gene: TRBV6-5; d_gene: .; j_gene: TRBJ2-1